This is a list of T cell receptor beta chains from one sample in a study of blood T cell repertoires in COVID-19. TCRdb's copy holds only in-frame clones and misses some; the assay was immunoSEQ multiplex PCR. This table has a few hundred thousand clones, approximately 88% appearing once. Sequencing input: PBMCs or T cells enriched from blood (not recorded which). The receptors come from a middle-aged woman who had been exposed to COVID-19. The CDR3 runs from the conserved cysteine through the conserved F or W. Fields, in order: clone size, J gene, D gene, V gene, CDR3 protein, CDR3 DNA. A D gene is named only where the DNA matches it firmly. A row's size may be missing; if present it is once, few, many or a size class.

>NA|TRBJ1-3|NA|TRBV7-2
CASSLGFARQTLSGNTIYF
TGTGCCAGCAGCTTAGGGTTCGCCCGACAGACTCTATCTGGAAACACCATATATTTT
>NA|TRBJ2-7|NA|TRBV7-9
CASSRVWDEQYF
TGTGCCAGCAGCCGGGTGTGGGACGAGCAGTACTTC
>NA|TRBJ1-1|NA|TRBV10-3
CAINREQGMNTEAFF
TGTGCCATCAACAGGGAACAGGGTATGAACACTGAAGCTTTCTTT
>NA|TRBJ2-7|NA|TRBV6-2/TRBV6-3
CASSYVLSGNYEQYF
TGTGCCAGCAGTTACGTTCTTTCGGGGAACTACGAGCAGTACTTC
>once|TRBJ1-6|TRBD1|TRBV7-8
CASSPRTGRANGSPLHF
TGTGCCAGCAGCCCCAGGACAGGCCGGGCGAATGGTTCACCCCTCCACTTT
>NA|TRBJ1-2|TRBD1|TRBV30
CAWSPGQLDGYTF
TGTGCCTGGAGTCCGGGACAGCTAGATGGCTACACCTTC
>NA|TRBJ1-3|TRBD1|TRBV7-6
CASSLGGTGSGNTIYF
TGTGCCAGCAGCTTAGGGGGGACAGGCTCTGGAAACACCATATATTTT
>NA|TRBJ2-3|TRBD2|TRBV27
CASSFPSGTSGSFTDTQYF
TGTGCCAGCAGCTTTCCGTCCGGGACTAGCGGGAGTTTCACAGATACGCAGTATTTT
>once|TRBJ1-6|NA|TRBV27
CASSFYPGRGSSYNSPLHF
TGTGCCAGCAGTTTCTACCCCGGTAGGGGTAGCTCCTATAATTCACCCCTCCACTTT
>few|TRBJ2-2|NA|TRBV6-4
CASSEAENTGELFF
TGTGCCAGCAGTGAGGCTGAGAACACCGGGGAGCTGTTTTTT
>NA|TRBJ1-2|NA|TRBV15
CATSNGREGYGYTF
TGTGCCACCAGCAACGGCCGGGAAGGTTATGGCTACACCTTC
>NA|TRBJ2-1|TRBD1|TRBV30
CACRPGQDFNEQFF
TGTGCCTGTCGGCCCGGACAGGACTTCAATGAGCAGTTCTTC
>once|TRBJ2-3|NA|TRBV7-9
CASSSGTTDTQYF
TGTGCCAGCAGCAGCGGAACCACAGATACGCAGTATTTT
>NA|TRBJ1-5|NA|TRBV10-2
CASSEQHNQPQHF
TGCGCCAGCAGTGAACAGCACAATCAGCCCCAGCATTTT
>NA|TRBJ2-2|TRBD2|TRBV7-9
CASSPFGGRAYTGELFF
TGTGCCAGCAGCCCTTTTGGCGGGAGGGCCTACACCGGGGAGCTGTTTTTT
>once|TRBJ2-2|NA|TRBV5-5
CASSLAQADTGELFF
TGTGCCAGCAGCTTGGCACAGGCGGACACCGGGGAGCTGTTTTTT
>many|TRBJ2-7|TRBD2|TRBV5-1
CASSLSTSGGSYEQYF
TGCGCCAGCAGCTTGTCCACTAGCGGGGGATCCTACGAGCAGTACTTC
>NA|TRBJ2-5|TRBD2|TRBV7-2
CASTPSGGETQYF
TGTGCCAGCACCCCGAGCGGGGGGGAGACCCAGTACTTC
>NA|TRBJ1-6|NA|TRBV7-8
CASSLAGDSSYNSPLHF
TGTGCCAGCAGCTTAGCCGGTGACAGCTCCTATAATTCACCCCTCCACTTT
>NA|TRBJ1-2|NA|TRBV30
CAWTRGERRNGYTF
TGTGCCTGGACGCGGGGGGAACGGAGGAATGGCTACACCTTC
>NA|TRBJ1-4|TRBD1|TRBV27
CASSLRGQGVQGTNEKLFF
TGTGCCAGCAGTTTGAGGGGGCAGGGGGTTCAGGGAACTAATGAAAAACTGTTTTTT
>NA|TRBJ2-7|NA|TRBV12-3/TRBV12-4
CASSFSGEQYF
TGTGCCAGCAGTTTTAGCGGCGAGCAGTACTTC
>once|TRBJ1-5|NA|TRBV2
CASREGRGWGPQHF
TGTGCCAGCAGAGAGGGGAGGGGTTGGGGGCCCCAGCATTTT
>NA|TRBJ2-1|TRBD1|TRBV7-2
CASSPTDRAQFF
TGTGCCAGCAGTCCTACGGACAGGGCCCAGTTCTTC
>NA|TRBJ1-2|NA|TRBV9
CASTALQGSYGYTF
TGTGCCAGCACCGCCTTACAGGGATCCTATGGCTACACCTTC
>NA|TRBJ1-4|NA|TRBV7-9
CASSLGSGVDEKLFF
TGTGCCAGCAGCTTAGGGTCAGGGGTGGATGAAAAACTGTTTTTT
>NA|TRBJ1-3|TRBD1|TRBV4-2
CASSQDPTGAGNTIYF
TGTGCCAGCAGCCAAGACCCTACAGGGGCTGGAAACACCATATATTTT
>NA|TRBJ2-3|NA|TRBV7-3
CASSLTVRDTQYF
TGTGCCAGCAGCTTAACGGTGAGAGATACGCAGTATTTT
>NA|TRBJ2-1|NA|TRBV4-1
CASSQDRNLAGALNEQFF
TGCGCCAGCAGCCAAGATAGAAATTTGGCAGGGGCTCTGAATGAGCAGTTCTTC
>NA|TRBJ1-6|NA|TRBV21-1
CASNSGTGRYSPLHF
TGTGCCAGCAACTCCGGGACAGGGAGGTACTCACCCCTCCACTTT
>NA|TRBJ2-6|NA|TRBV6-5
CASSYGGNGANVLTF
TGTGCCAGCAGTTACGGCGGGAACGGGGCCAACGTCCTGACTTTC
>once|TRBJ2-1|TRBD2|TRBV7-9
CASSLRLAGYNEQFF
TGTGCCAGCAGCTTGCGGCTAGCGGGCTACAATGAGCAGTTCTTC
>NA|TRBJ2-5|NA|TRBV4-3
CASSQERSSKSYQETQYF
TGCGCCAGCAGCCAAGAGAGGTCTTCAAAATCGTACCAAGAGACCCAGTACTTC
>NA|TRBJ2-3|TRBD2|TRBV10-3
CAISGPSGGTSTDTQYF
TGTGCCATCAGTGGTCCTAGCGGGGGGACCAGCACAGATACGCAGTATTTT
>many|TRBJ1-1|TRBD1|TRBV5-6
CASSPGQGRAFF
TGTGCCAGCAGCCCCGGACAGGGTCGAGCTTTCTTT
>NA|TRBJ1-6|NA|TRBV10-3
CAITRTDNSPLHF
TGTGCCATCACTCGGACAGACAATTCACCCCTCCACTTT
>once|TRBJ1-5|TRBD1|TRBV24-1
CATSPRGRGNNQPQHF
TGTGCCACCAGTCCCAGGGGGCGCGGGAACAATCAGCCCCAGCATTTT
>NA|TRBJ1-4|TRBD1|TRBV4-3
CASSRRGLLNEKLFF
TGCGCCAGCAGCCGTAGGGGGCTCCTTAATGAAAAACTGTTTTTT